The text below deals with one T cell receptor beta chain. What it binds is unknown. Using immunoSEQ multiplex PCR, the repertoire was profiled, and TCRdb retains in-frame clones only, with some absent. The sample lists some 120,000 clones; about 90% were seen once. The data derive from a study of T cell responses to AZD1222 COVID-19 vaccine. Findings and caveats of the study: Reportedly, close to half of spike-specific TCRs are directed against unmutated variant regions. Elevations in Spike-specific TCR breadth and depth followed administration of two AZD1222 doses. The study found vaccine-associated CD4 TCRs spanning spike, dominant at 160-218 and 743-854. Females made up more of the donors, who were largely white British, and clonal diversity may have come out too low.

V was cut by 2 bases and J by 2 bases, with 12 bases left in between. Germline loops: CDR1 MNHNY, CDR2 SVGAGI (reference sequence). The CDR3 totals 15 residues. The sequencing here drew on peripheral blood, taken on day 0 of AZD1222 vaccination. The sequence came from an adult in good health. The chain employs TRBV6-6 and TRBJ1-2, with D uncertain. The CDR3 bases are TGTGCCAGCAGTTACCTACAAGACGGCAACTATGGCTACACCTTC. It specifies CASSYLQDGNYGYTF.